The 8 T cell receptor beta chains listed next were all sequenced from one sample in a study of CD8+CD57+ T cells in acquired aplastic anemia. Genomic DNA, serving as template, underwent TCR beta VDJ and CDR3 profiling. One entry per CDR3 protein results from TCRdb running MiXCR on the reads. This table has about 210,000 distinct CDR3 sequences, roughly 35% appearing once. Sequencing was done on a sample of sorted CD4+, CD8+, or CD8+CD57+ T cells (not recorded which) from PBMCs. All receptors come from a human donor in good health, serving as a control.

Worth noting for this clonotype: Being one base from a much bigger clone, this may be a read error. This chain joins TRBV11-1 and TRBJ1-3, with D uncertain. The CDR3 is made up of 15 amino acids. Germline CDR1 is SGHAT and CDR2 is FQDESV (reference sequence). Deletions cut 4 bases from V and 0 bases from J, with 10 bases between. The chain's CDR3 is CASSSRLPSGNTIYF. CDR3 sequence (DNA): TGTGCCAGCAGCTCTAGGCTCCCCTCTGGAAACACCATATATTTT.

This clonotype was counted only a few times. A much larger clone lies one base from this, so it may be a read error. The J gene is TRBJ1-2, the V gene TRBV7-2, with a weak D call TRBD1 (5 bases). CDR3 length: 17 residues. Germline CDR1 is SGHTA and CDR2 is FQGNSA. CDR3 DNA sequence: TGTGCCAGCAGCTTAGCGTTTCTGCCAGGGACTAACTATGGCTGCACCTTC. Its translation: CASSLAFLPGTNYGCTF.

This chain joins TRBV3-1 and TRBJ2-5, with D possibly being TRBD2 (6 bases). CDR1 is LGHDT and CDR2 is YNNKEL in the germline V gene (reference sequence). V lost 0 bases, J lost 7 bases, and 15 bases lay in between. The CDR3 extends over 15 amino acids. The chain's CDR3 is CASSQDWAGRGTQYF. In DNA form, the CDR3 reads TGTGCCAGCAGCCAAGATTGGGCAGGGCGGGGGACCCAGTACTTC.

The chain carries TRBV30 and TRBJ2-7; D might be TRBD1 (6 bases). This CDR3 has 12 residues. CDR1 and CDR2 from the germline V gene are GTSNPN and SVGIG (reference sequence). Trimming pared 5 bases from V and 7 bases from J, leaving 15 bases between. CDR3 sequence reads: CAWGGHLVEQYF. For the CDR3, the DNA is TGTGCCTGGGGGGGACACCTTGTGGAGCAGTACTTC.

This clonotype was seen at least ten times. This rearrangement joins TRBV20-1 to TRBJ1-1; 7 nucleotides match TRBD1. V lost 3 bases and J lost 0; bases outside the gene matches: 16. Germline lookup yields CDR1 DFQATT and CDR2 SNEGSKA (reference sequence). This CDR3 comprises 18 residues. CDR3 coding DNA: TGCAGTGCTAGTATGACAGGGTATAATGGGGCCGTGAACACTGAAGCTTTCTTT. Translation gives CSASMTGYNGAVNTEAFF.

This clonotype was observed at least ten times. V and J are TRBV7-9 and TRBJ1-6; no definite D call. The CDR3 has 14 amino acids. Trimming left V 2 bases short and J 10 bases short, with 12 bases between. From germline, CDR1 is SEHNR and CDR2 FQNEAQ (reference sequence). For the CDR3, the DNA is TGTGCCAGCAGCTTATCGTTAAAGCGGTCACCCCTCCACTTT. Its protein is CASSLSLKRSPLHF.

The J gene is TRBJ1-4, the V gene TRBV6-1; 8 bases are shared with TRBD1. The CDR3 loop spans 14 amino acids. Per the germline V gene, CDR1 is MNHNS and CDR2 is SASEGT. The trim removed 5 bases at V and 7 bases at J, leaving 6 bases unmatched. CDR3 DNA: TGTGCCAGCAGTCGGAGGACAGGGAGTGAAAAACTGTTTTTT. Encoded protein: CASSRRTGSEKLFF.

The table lists this clonotype with many counts. The V and J genes are TRBV9 and TRBJ1-2; unclear D gene. Germline loops: CDR1 SGDLS, CDR2 YYNGEE. V was trimmed by 0 bases and J by 8 bases, leaving 11 bases between them. The CDR3 is made up of 13 amino acids. The CDR3 DNA sequence: TGTGCCAGCAGCGTAGGTTCTGGCGGAGGCTACACCTTC. This gives the protein CASSVGSGGGYTF.